These 8 T cell receptor beta chains originate from one sample sequenced in a study of cytomegalovirus exposure and HLA in healthy donors. PCR involved 60 Vbeta and 13 Jbeta primers. Only in-frame clones appear in the TCRdb table, and some are missing; sequencing was by immunoSEQ multiplex PCR. Among tens of thousands of clones listed, around 82% were seen once. Source material: PBMCs. The receptor set was obtained from a young man in good health and CMV-seronegative.

In nucleotides, the CDR3 is TGTGCCAGTAGGAAAAAAGACAGGGGAGCTTTCTTT. This sequence encodes CASRKKDRGAFF. This chain connects TRBV19 to TRBJ1-1, with 8 bases identical to TRBD1. V lost 6 bases to trimming and J lost 10 bases; unmatched junction nucleotides: 7. In germline, CDR1 is LNHDA, CDR2 SQIVND (reference sequence). CDR3 size: 12 residues.

The rearrangement links TRBV10-3 to TRBJ2-7; 12 bases map to TRBD2. Germline trimming cut 3 bases from V and 1 base from J; bases unmatched to any gene: 4. The germline gives CDR1 ENHRY, CDR2 SYGVKD. This CDR3 region has 16 residues. CDR3 sequence (DNA): TGTGCCATCAGTGACCTAGCGGGGGGGCTTTCCTACGAGCAGTACTTC. Protein: CAISDLAGGLSYEQYF.

The chain is built from TRBV28 and TRBJ1-3; D perhaps matches TRBD1 (5 bases). CDR1 MDHEN and CDR2 SYDVKM come from the germline V gene. V was trimmed by 0 bases and J by 6 bases, leaving 15 bases between them. There are 16 residues in the CDR3. CDR3 loop: CASSLWGNSRANTIYF. DNA of the CDR3: TGTGCCAGCAGTTTATGGGGTAACAGCAGGGCAAACACCATATATTTT.

The chain combines TRBV6-6 with TRBJ1-2; 7 nucleotides agree with TRBD1. V gave up 5 bases and J gave up 2 bases; unmatched junction bases: 2. The CDR3 extends over 13 amino acids. From germline, CDR1 is MNHNY and CDR2 SVGAGI (reference sequence). The CDR3 DNA reads as TGTGCCAGCAGTACGACAGGGAACTATGGCTACACCTTC. This sequence encodes CASSTTGNYGYTF.

This clone has a handful of counts. J is TRBJ1-5 and V is TRBV28; D gene ambiguous. Germline V gene lookup returns CDR1 MDHEN and CDR2 SYDVKM. V was trimmed by 5 bases and J by 6 bases, leaving 23 bases between them. This CDR3 comprises 17 residues. Here the CDR3 reads CASSLTIGVGPSQPQHF. DNA of the CDR3: TGTGCCAGCAGTCTGACCATAGGAGTAGGTCCTAGTCAGCCCCAGCATTTT.

The chain has TRBV5-1 and TRBJ2-7, with TRBD1 matching over 12 bases. The CDR3 is 15 amino acids. With 3 bases clipped from V and 3 bases from J, the junction kept 4 bases outside the gene matches. Germline assignment: CDR1 SGHRS and CDR2 YFSETQ. CDR3 protein: CASSSGTGGYYEQYF. The CDR3 nucleotides are TGCGCCAGCAGCTCCGGGACAGGGGGCTACTACGAGCAGTACTTC.

The chain employs TRBV6-5 and TRBJ1-3; D not certain. This CDR3 region has 13 residues. Germline CDR1 and CDR2: MNHEY and SVGAGI. Trimming pared 4 bases from V and 0 bases from J, leaving 4 bases between. CDR3 bases: TGTGCCAGCAGTTCAGTCTCTGGAAACACCATATATTTT. Protein: CASSSVSGNTIYF.

This chain uses TRBV28 with TRBJ2-7; 8 positions agree with TRBD1. The ends lost 5 bases at V and 2 bases at J; junction bases unmatched: 8. This CDR3 is built from 15 residues. Looked up from germline, CDR1 is MDHEN and CDR2 is SYDVKM. For the CDR3, the DNA is TGTGCCAGCAGTGGGGATGACAGGGGAACCTACGAGCAGTACTTC. This codes for CASSGDDRGTYEQYF.